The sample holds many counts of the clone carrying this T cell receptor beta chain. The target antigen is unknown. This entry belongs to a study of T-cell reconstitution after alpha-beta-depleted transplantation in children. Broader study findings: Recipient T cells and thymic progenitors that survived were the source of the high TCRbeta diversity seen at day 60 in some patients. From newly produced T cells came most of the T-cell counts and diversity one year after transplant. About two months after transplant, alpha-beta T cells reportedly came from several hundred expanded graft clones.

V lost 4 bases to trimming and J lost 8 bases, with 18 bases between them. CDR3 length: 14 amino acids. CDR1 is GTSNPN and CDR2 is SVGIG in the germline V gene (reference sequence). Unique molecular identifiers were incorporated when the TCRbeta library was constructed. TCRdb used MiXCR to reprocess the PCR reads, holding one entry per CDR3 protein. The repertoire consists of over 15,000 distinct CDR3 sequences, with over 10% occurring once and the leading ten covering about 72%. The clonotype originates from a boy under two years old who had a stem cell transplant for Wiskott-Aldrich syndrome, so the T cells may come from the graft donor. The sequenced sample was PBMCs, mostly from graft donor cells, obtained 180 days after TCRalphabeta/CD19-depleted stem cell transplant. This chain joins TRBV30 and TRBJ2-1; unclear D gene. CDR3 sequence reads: CAWIPETSAYEQFF. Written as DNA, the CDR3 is TGTGCCTGGATCCCAGAGACGAGCGCGTATGAGCAGTTCTTC.